This entry lists 28 T cell receptor beta chains sequenced from one sample in a study of cytomegalovirus exposure and HLA in healthy donors. The PCR used 60 Vbeta and 13 Jbeta primers. The method was immunoSEQ multiplex PCR; TCRdb's version includes in-frame clones alone and lacks a portion of them. The sample has around 160,000 clones, 70% seen once. The sequenced sample was PBMCs. These receptors came from a man in his late teens or twenties in good health and CMV-seropositive.

This clone was counted a few times. The chain is built from TRBV19 and TRBJ1-5, with D unclear. The V end was cut by 3 bases, the J end by 6 bases, with 9 bases between. Per germline, CDR1 LNHDA and CDR2 SQIVND (reference sequence). This CDR3 contains 13 residues. DNA of the CDR3: TGTGCCAGTAGTATGGTCTCCGGTCAGCCCCAGCATTTT. Translated, it gives CASSMVSGQPQHF.

This clone has more than one count but fewer than ten. The chain carries TRBV5-1 and TRBJ2-1, with 9 bases lining up with TRBD2. The CDR3 covers 18 residues. The V segment lost 0 bases and the J segment 3 bases; nucleotides outside the gene matches: 10. CDR1 is SGHRS, CDR2 YFSETQ, per germline. Written as DNA, the CDR3 is TGCGCCAGCAGCTTGGCCGACCCCGGGACTAGCTACTACAATGAGCAGTTCTTC. It translates to CASSLADPGTSYYNEQFF.

The V gene is TRBV10-3, the J gene TRBJ1-2, with D possibly being TRBD1 (5 bases). CDR3 length equals 15 residues. The ends were cut back, 5 bases at V and 2 bases at J, with 15 bases in the middle. The germline gives CDR1 ENHRY, CDR2 SYGVKD. The CDR3 here is CAISPIGGGNYGYTF. CDR3 DNA sequence: TGTGCCATCAGTCCGATCGGGGGAGGAAACTATGGCTACACCTTC.

There are a few counts of this clone. The rearrangement links TRBV30 to TRBJ1-2; no reliable D call. Trimming took off 1 base at V and 4 bases at J, with 10 bases between the two ends. The CDR3 extends over 13 amino acids. Germline values: CDR1 GTSNPN, CDR2 SVGIG (reference sequence). The CDR3 DNA follows: TGTGCCTGGAGTGCTGGGGAGGGCTATGGCTACACCTTC. Encoded protein: CAWSAGEGYGYTF.

The genes are TRBV7-2 and TRBJ1-1, with 7 bases fitting TRBD1. V shed 5 bases, J shed 11 bases, and the junction held 11 bases outside the gene matches. This CDR3 is 13 amino acids long. The germline V gene has CDR1 SGHTA and CDR2 FQGNSA. The CDR3 DNA follows: TGTGCCAGCAGCGGACAGGTCCTCGAGGTGGCTTTCTTT. Amino acid sequence: CASSGQVLEVAFF.

This CDR3 reads CASRPGQGGNTEAFF. In DNA form, the CDR3 reads TGTGCCAGCAGACCGGGACAGGGAGGGAACACTGAAGCTTTCTTT. This chain joins TRBV5-4 and TRBJ1-1; 9 nucleotides align to TRBD1. V dropped 5 bases and J dropped 1; count of bases not matched to a gene: 6. This CDR3 spans 15 amino acids. Germline V gene lookup returns CDR1 SGHNT and CDR2 YYREEE (reference sequence).

The chain combines TRBV5-6 with TRBJ1-6; 9 nucleotides align to TRBD1. The CDR3 has 17 residues. V lost 4 bases and J lost 7; bases outside the gene matches: 12. Germline CDR1 and CDR2: SGHDT and YYEEEE. This chain's CDR3 is CASSHVPGQGRNSPLHF. The CDR3, as DNA: TGTGCCAGCAGCCACGTCCCGGGACAGGGCCGCAATTCACCCCTCCACTTT.

The chain couples TRBV11-2 to TRBJ2-3; 10 bases line up with TRBD2. The CDR3 is 15 amino acids. The J segment lost 5 bases and the V segment lost 5 bases, leaving 7 bases of the junction unmatched. Germline loops: CDR1 SGHAT, CDR2 FQNNGV. For the CDR3, the DNA is TGTGCCAGCAGCATTCTAGCGGGAGTAGGAGATACGCAGTATTTT. Encoded protein: CASSILAGVGDTQYF.

The chain is built from TRBV6-1 and TRBJ2-5; D might be TRBD1 (7 bases). V was cut by 4 bases and J by 7 bases, with 13 bases left in between. Germline V CDR1 and CDR2: MNHNS, SASEGT. This CDR3 region has 13 residues. The CDR3 is CASSGPGGGTQYF. CDR3 nucleotides: TGTGCCAGCAGTGGTCCAGGGGGAGGGACCCAGTACTTC.

The V and J genes are TRBV6-4 and TRBJ2-3; 7 bases align to TRBD2. V lost 6 bases and J lost 1; bases outside the gene matches: 10. CDR3 length: 16 amino acids. Germline V gene sequence: CDR1 MRHNA, CDR2 SNTAGT. CDR3 region: CASRLRAGWGTDTQYF. For the CDR3, the DNA is TGTGCCAGCAGACTCAGAGCGGGATGGGGCACAGATACGCAGTATTTT.

The chain recombines TRBV5-4 with TRBJ2-3; 8 bases line up with TRBD2. Unmatched junction bases numbered 5, after V lost 3 bases and J lost 5 bases. The CDR3 is made up of 14 amino acids. Germline lookup yields CDR1 SGHNT and CDR2 YYREEE (reference sequence). The CDR3 nucleotides read TGTGCCAGCAGCTCAGGACTAGCTAGAGATACGCAGTATTTT. Its protein product is CASSSGLARDTQYF.

The CDR3 protein is CASSPPDRVKYGYTF. The CDR3 nucleotides are TGTGCCAGTAGCCCCCCGGACAGGGTTAAGTATGGCTACACCTTC. The chain combines TRBV19 with TRBJ1-2, with TRBD1 matching 8 bases. Germline lookup yields CDR1 LNHDA and CDR2 SQIVND (reference sequence). V lost 6 bases and J lost 5; bases outside the gene matches: 11. CDR3 length equals 15 residues. The variable domain in full, with the rest retrieved from reference TRBV19 and TRBJ1-2, is DGGITQSPKYLFRKEGQNVTLSCEQNLNHDAMYWYRQDPGQGLRLIYYSQIVNDFQKGDIAEGYSVSREKKESFPLTVTSAQKNPTAFYLCASSPPDRVKYGYTFGSGTRLTVV.

The chain is built from TRBV29-1 and TRBJ2-1; maybe TRBD2 (5 bases). This CDR3 spans 14 amino acids. The V end was cut by 2 bases, the J end by 9 bases, with 17 bases between. Germline V gives CDR1 SQVTM, CDR2 ANQGSEA. For the CDR3, the DNA is TGCAGCGTTGAACGAAACGGGGTTAAAGGTGAGCAGTTCTTC. Translating it yields CSVERNGVKGEQFF.

The rearrangement links TRBV30 to TRBJ2-6; the D is unclear. This CDR3 is built from 19 residues. Per the germline V gene, CDR1 is GTSNPN and CDR2 is SVGIG (reference sequence). Trimming cost V 3 bases and J 0 bases, with 21 bases left between them. CDR3 DNA: TGTGCCTGGAGGGATCTCCTCCACGGGTTTTACTCTGGGGCCAACGTCCTGACTTTC. This translates into CAWRDLLHGFYSGANVLTF.

The chain couples TRBV5-6 to TRBJ1-2, with no clear D. This CDR3 spans 14 amino acids. Germline CDR1 and CDR2: SGHDT and YYEEEE. Trimming removed 3 bases at V and 4 bases at J, with 13 bases between. CDR3 coding DNA: TGTGCCAGCAGCTATTTACGGGATCCCTATGGCTACACCTTC. Protein sequence: CASSYLRDPYGYTF.

This clone was detected only a few times. The chain links TRBV4-1 to TRBJ2-1; the match to TRBD2 covers 15 bases. The V gene's germline CDR1 is MGHRA and CDR2 YSYEKL. Losses at the gene ends were 3 bases for V and 14 bases for J; bases not matched to a gene: 11. The CDR3 sequence is 16 residues long. CDR3 loop: CASSHPGLAGGVQEFF. The CDR3 nucleotides are TGCGCCAGCAGCCATCCAGGACTAGCGGGGGGGGTTCAGGAGTTCTTC.

This rearrangement joins TRBV28 to TRBJ2-2; tentative D call: TRBD2 (7 bases). Trimming removed 4 bases at V and 4 bases at J, with 16 bases between. In germline, CDR1 is MDHEN, CDR2 SYDVKM. The CDR3 consists of 16 residues. The DNA for the CDR3 is TGTGCCAGCAGTTACGCGGGGGCCCTAATCACCGGGGAGCTGTTTTTT. It translates to CASSYAGALITGELFF.

The J gene is TRBJ2-1, the V gene TRBV27, with 7 bases that match TRBD2. The length of the CDR3 is 18 residues. The V gene end was trimmed by 4 bases and the J gene end by 3 bases; junction bases not matched to a gene: 15. Germline CDR1 and CDR2: MNHEY and SMNVEV (reference sequence). CDR3 sequence: CASSWAPGIREVYNEQFF. DNA of the CDR3: TGTGCCAGCAGTTGGGCCCCGGGTATACGGGAGGTCTACAATGAGCAGTTCTTC.

V is TRBV5-1 and J is TRBJ2-2, with 8 nucleotides matching TRBD1. The CDR3 covers 15 residues. V was pared by 2 bases and J by 7 bases, with 7 bases of the junction left unmatched. The germline gives CDR1 SGHRS, CDR2 YFSETQ. As DNA, the CDR3 is TGCGCCAGCAGCTTTGGCAGGGGGCAAGGCGGGGAGCTGTTTTTT. It is translated as CASSFGRGQGGELFF.

This clone has only a few counts. The chain joins TRBV6-1 to TRBJ2-1; TRBD2 matches at 12 bases. After removal of 9 bases from V and 14 bases from J, the junction contained 14 bases not matched to a gene. Germline V gene sequence: CDR1 MNHNS, CDR2 SASEGT. CDR3 length equals 14 residues. In DNA form, the CDR3 reads TGTGCCAGTTCGGGGTCGCTAGCGGGGGGGCATAAGTTCTTC. Its protein product is CASSGSLAGGHKFF.

This clone occurred once. This chain joins TRBV10-3 and TRBJ1-1; 8 positions agree with TRBD1. The CDR3 covers 13 residues. V lost 6 bases to trimming and J lost 1 base; unmatched junction nucleotides: 1. Germline values: CDR1 ENHRY, CDR2 SYGVKD. Written as DNA, the CDR3 is TGTGCCATCAGCGGGACAGGGAACACTGAAGCTTTCTTT. It specifies CAISGTGNTEAFF.

With regard to this clone: A read error may produce the germline difference seen at one junction end. CDR3 sequence: CASSPLTSGFTGELFF. As DNA, the CDR3 is TGTGCTAGCAGCCCATTGACTAGCGGGTTCACCGGGGAGCTGTTTTTT. The gene calls are TRBV7-7 and TRBJ2-2; 10 bases agree with TRBD2. In germline, CDR1 is SSHAT, CDR2 FNYEAQ (reference sequence). The CDR3 extends over 16 amino acids.

The chain links TRBV11-3 to TRBJ2-1, with TRBD2 matching over 10 bases. V shed 4 bases, J shed 0 bases, and the junction held 3 bases outside the gene matches. CDR1 and CDR2 (germline): SGHNT, YENEEA. CDR3 length equals 16 residues. CDR3 DNA sequence: TGTGCCAGCAGCTCCCTAGCGGGAGCCTCCTACAATGAGCAGTTCTTC. Translated, it gives CASSSLAGASYNEQFF. The whole variable domain, remainder taken from reference TRBV11-3 and TRBJ2-1, is EAGVVQSPRYKIIEKKQPVAFWCNPISGHNTLYWYLQNLGQGPELLIRYENEEAVDDSQLPKDRFSAERLKGVDSTLKIQPAELGDSAVYLCASSSLAGASYNEQFFGPGTRLTVL.

The V and J genes are TRBV25-1 and TRBJ2-1; 10 nucleotides match TRBD2. The germline CDR1 and CDR2 sequences are MGHDK and SYGVNS. J gave up 0 bases and V 6 bases, and 8 bases lay outside the gene matches. The CDR3 contains 17 residues. For the CDR3, the DNA is TGTGCCAGCAGGGGGGGGTCTAGCGGGAGCTCCTACAATGAGCAGTTCTTC. Translating gives CASRGGSSGSSYNEQFF.

The chain has TRBV5-4 and TRBJ1-1; D is undetermined. V shed 7 bases and J shed 4 bases, with 14 bases lying between them. This CDR3 spans 13 amino acids. Germline values: CDR1 SGHNT, CDR2 YYREEE (reference sequence). The CDR3 is CASASLVGTEAFF. In DNA, the CDR3 is TGTGCCAGCGCCTCTTTAGTCGGCACTGAAGCTTTCTTT.

The V call is TRBV19, the J call TRBJ1-1; D call uncertain. Germline V gene data show CDR1 as LNHDA and CDR2 as SQIVND (reference sequence). Trimming removed 1 base from V and 0 bases from J, with 9 bases in between. The length of the CDR3 is 15 residues. CDR3 DNA: TGTGCCAGTAGTATAGGTCCGGTCATGAACACTGAAGCTTTCTTT. Its translation is CASSIGPVMNTEAFF.

Only a few counts were recorded for this clone. The CDR3 region has the DNA TGTGCCAGCTCACCCGTGGACAGGGTGAACACTGAAGCTTTCTTT. This gives the protein CASSPVDRVNTEAFF. The rearrangement joins TRBV18 to TRBJ1-1; 8 bases match TRBD1. V lost 3 bases to trimming and J lost 0 bases; unmatched junction nucleotides: 3. Germline V gives CDR1 KGHSH, CDR2 LQKENI. The CDR3 length is 15 residues.

V and J are TRBV11-3 and TRBJ2-5, with 9 bases identical to TRBD1. In germline, CDR1 is SGHNT, CDR2 YENEEA. The CDR3 covers 16 residues. V shed 5 bases, J shed 3 bases, and the junction held 10 bases outside the gene matches. CDR3 region: CASSPSLDRGKETQYF. In DNA, the CDR3 is TGTGCCAGCAGCCCCAGCCTCGACAGGGGGAAAGAGACCCAGTACTTC.